A single sample is the source of the 18 T cell receptor beta chains below, sequenced in a study of blood T cell repertoires in COVID-19. The assay was immunoSEQ multiplex PCR, and TCRdb's table has in-frame clones only and misses some. The table records approximately 240,000 clones, approximately 83% of them present only once. Sample: peripheral blood. Every receptor here comes from a human donor in a cohort sampled during active COVID-19.

This chain uses TRBV7-9 with TRBJ2-5; TRBD2 is a possible D gene (6 bases). The CDR3 is 14 residues long. The V and J ends lost 0 bases and 5 bases respectively, with 10 bases between them. Germline loops: CDR1 SEHNR, CDR2 FQNEAQ (reference sequence). CDR3 DNA sequence: TGTGCCAGCAGCTTAGCGGGAGGAGGTGAGACCCAGTACTTC. Translated: CASSLAGGGETQYF.

The table lists this clone with a few counts. The rearrangement uses TRBV7-8 and TRBJ1-1, with 10 bases matching TRBD1. This CDR3 comprises 16 residues. Germline CDR1 reads SGHVS; CDR2 reads FQNEAQ. The V and J ends lost 4 bases and 1 base, in that order; junction bases with no gene match: 6. The CDR3 DNA is TGTGCCAGCAGCTCCGGACAGGGGGTAGGGAACACTGAAGCTTTCTTT. It translates to CASSSGQGVGNTEAFF.

The rearrangement uses TRBV11-2 and TRBJ1-3; D remains unclear. V gave up 0 bases and J gave up 0 bases, with 6 bases separating them. The V gene's germline CDR1 is SGHAT and CDR2 FQNNGV. This CDR3 region has 15 residues. Here the CDR3 DNA reads TGTGCCAGCAGCTTAGAGGCTTACTCTGGAAACACCATATATTTT. This gives the protein CASSLEAYSGNTIYF.

The rearrangement uses TRBV6-1 and TRBJ2-1; 7 bases fit TRBD1. CDR1 and CDR2 (germline): MNHNS, SASEGT. Unmatched junction bases numbered 4, after V lost 1 base and J lost 1 base. The CDR3 loop spans 16 amino acids. In DNA, the CDR3 is TGTGCCAGCAGTGAAGGAGGGGGCTATTCCTACAATGAGCAGTTCTTC. This codes for CASSEGGGYSYNEQFF.

The chain uses TRBV28 and TRBJ2-3; 12 bases align to TRBD2. Germline V gene lookup returns CDR1 MDHEN and CDR2 SYDVKM. The junction had 5 bases not matched to a gene; V was cut back by 5 bases and J by 2 bases. The CDR3 contains 16 residues. CDR3 loop: CASSPRTSGTTDTQYF. The CDR3 DNA reads as TGTGCCAGCAGTCCCAGGACTAGCGGGACCACAGATACGCAGTATTTT.

The chain uses TRBV19 and TRBJ1-2, with TRBD1 matching over 9 bases. The CDR3 has 14 amino acids. V shed 5 bases, J shed 7 bases, and the junction held 8 bases outside the gene matches. Looked up from germline, CDR1 is LNHDA and CDR2 is SQIVND (reference sequence). CDR3 region: CASSVSTGGTGYTF. In DNA form, the CDR3 reads TGTGCCAGTAGTGTTTCTACAGGGGGCACTGGCTACACCTTC.

The CDR3 sequence is CATSAPTGVDYGYTF. The CDR3 DNA is TGTGCCACCAGTGCCCCGACAGGGGTGGACTATGGCTACACCTTC. The J gene is TRBJ1-2, the V gene TRBV24-1; 8 positions match TRBD1. This CDR3 is 15 amino acids long. Trimming took 5 bases from V and 3 from J; bases not matched to a gene: 7. CDR1 and CDR2 from the germline V gene are KGHDR and SFDVKD.

The V call is TRBV5-1, the J call TRBJ2-7; TRBD1 matches 9 bases. With V trimmed by 7 bases and J by 7 bases, 12 bases remained unmatched. This CDR3 is 14 amino acids long. Looked up from germline, CDR1 is SGHRS and CDR2 is YFSETQ. The CDR3 sequence is CASETGTGREEQYF. Here the CDR3 DNA reads TGCGCCAGCGAGACCGGGACAGGGCGCGAAGAGCAGTACTTC.

This chain uses TRBV5-1 with TRBJ1-1; D might be TRBD1 (5 bases). CDR1 and CDR2 (germline): SGHRS, YFSETQ. The CDR3 length is 14 residues. The germline V and J ends were trimmed by 3 bases and 4 bases, with 13 bases remaining between them. CDR3 in DNA: TGCGCCAGCAGCTACATGGGGCAGGGCACTGAAGCTTTCTTT. Translated, it gives CASSYMGQGTEAFF.

The chain carries TRBV5-6 and TRBJ2-7; 7 nucleotides line up with TRBD1. Trimming cost V 5 bases and J 3 bases; bases outside gene matches: 11. The CDR3 covers 15 residues. Germline V gene data show CDR1 as SGHDT and CDR2 as YYEEEE. DNA of the CDR3: TGTGCCAGCAGGCCCCTAAGACAGGGTGTCTACGAGCAGTACTTC. Amino acids: CASRPLRQGVYEQYF.

V is TRBV7-9 and J is TRBJ2-7; 13 bases map to TRBD2. V gave up 1 base and J gave up 3 bases; unmatched junction bases: 3. The CDR3 is made up of 16 amino acids. The V gene's germline CDR1 is SEHNR and CDR2 FQNEAQ (reference sequence). CDR3 bases: TGTGCCAGCAGCTTAGGGACTAGCGGGAGTATCTACGAGCAGTACTTC. As protein: CASSLGTSGSIYEQYF.

The chain employs TRBV4-2 and TRBJ1-5, with unresolved D. The length of the CDR3 is 14 residues. The germline CDR1 and CDR2 sequences are LGHNA and YNFKEQ. Trimming took 1 base from V and 2 from J, leaving 6 bases between them. CDR3 in DNA: TGTGCCAGCAGCCAAGCGGAGGGCAATCAGCCCCAGCATTTT. It yields the protein CASSQAEGNQPQHF.

This clone was detected once. V gene TRBV6-5 combines with J gene TRBJ1-6; 7 nucleotides agree with TRBD1. Germline V gives CDR1 MNHEY, CDR2 SVGAGI. The CDR3 has 16 residues. V gave up 4 bases and J gave up 7 bases; unmatched junction bases: 10. The CDR3 reads CASSSPLQGINSPLHF. In DNA, the CDR3 is TGTGCCAGCAGTTCGCCGCTACAGGGGATAAATTCACCCCTCCACTTT.

There are a few counts of this clone. The chain carries TRBV6-5 and TRBJ1-1; no firm D call. Per germline, CDR1 MNHEY and CDR2 SVGAGI. V was clipped by 7 bases and J by 1 base, with 7 bases between them. The CDR3 contains 12 residues. CDR3 protein: CASKIWNTEAFF. CDR3 DNA: TGTGCCAGCAAAATATGGAACACTGAAGCTTTCTTT.

This chain connects TRBV3-1 (or the pseudogene TRBV3-2) to TRBJ1-2, with TRBD1 matching 12 bases. J lost 6 bases, V lost 1 base, and 6 bases had no gene match. The CDR3 has 16 residues. Looked up from germline, CDR1 is LGHDT and CDR2 is YNNKEL (reference sequence). CDR3 loop: CASSQGPGTGGHGYTF. The DNA of the CDR3 is TGTGCCAGCAGCCAAGGGCCCGGGACAGGGGGCCATGGCTACACCTTC.

The chain links TRBV7-6 to TRBJ1-1; the D is unclear. Looked up from germline, CDR1 is SGHVS and CDR2 is FNYEAQ. The CDR3 has 15 amino acids. Trimming took off 2 bases at V and 0 bases at J, with 10 bases between the two ends. The CDR3 sequence: CASSLPRGMNTEAFF. The CDR3 nucleotides are TGTGCCAGCAGCTTACCGAGAGGGATGAACACTGAAGCTTTCTTT.

This clone was found once. V and J are TRBV28 and TRBJ2-7, with TRBD1 matching 7 bases. V lost 5 bases, J lost 6 bases, and 7 bases stayed unmatched. This CDR3 has 13 residues. From germline, CDR1 is MDHEN and CDR2 SYDVKM. As DNA, the CDR3 is TGTGCCAGCAGTCCACAGGGGTTCGGCGAGCAGTACTTC. This gives the protein CASSPQGFGEQYF.

The V and J genes are TRBV23-1 and TRBJ1-5, with TRBD1 as a possible D gene (6 bases). TRBV23-1 is sorted into the ORF group, with uncertain function. CDR3 length equals 15 residues. Between the trimmed V and J ends, which lost 3 bases and 4 bases, there was a span of 13 bases. CDR3 nucleotides: TGCGCCAGCAGTCAGGACAGTTACCATAATCAGCCCCAGCATTTT. This gives the protein CASSQDSYHNQPQHF.